This T cell receptor (beta chain) came from a study of STAT5B mutations in CD4+ large granular lymphocyte leukemia. Measured with immunoSEQ multiplex PCR; TCRdb has only the in-frame clones, and not every one. The sample contains fewer than 45,000 clones, 65% to 90% of which appear only once. Notes on the study in general: TRBV06-family usage was enriched in top patient clones (8/27) versus controls (2/35).

Controls came from buffy coats of healthy blood donors. About this clone itself: No antigen is known for it.

V lost 0 bases, J lost 10 bases, and 11 bases stayed unmatched. The CDR3 has 16 amino acids. Germline V gives CDR1 SGDLS, CDR2 YYNGEE. The rearrangement joins TRBV9 to TRBJ2-1, with 9 nucleotides matching TRBD2. The sample comprised CD4+ T cells from blood buffy coats. The clonotype was recovered from a human donor in good health. CDR3 in amino acids: CASSVGMGLAGLEQFF. The CDR3 coding sequence is TGTGCCAGCAGCGTAGGGATGGGGCTAGCGGGACTAGAGCAGTTCTTC.